These 21 T cell receptor beta chains came from one sample sequenced in a study of PD-1 blockade in classical Hodgkin lymphoma. All patients experienced relapse after autologous stem cell transplantation, and brentuximab vedotin exposure was variable. Clones were sequenced by immunoSEQ multiplex PCR, and TCRdb holds only the in-frame ones, with some missing. The table records about 32,000 clones, approximately 80% of them present only once. Source: peripheral blood mononuclear cells (PBMCs), taken at baseline. The receptors derive from a human donor with classical Hodgkin lymphoma.

The chain couples TRBV9 to TRBJ1-3, with D uncertain. Germline CDR1 and CDR2: SGDLS and YYNGEE. V was clipped by 0 bases and J by 3 bases, with 4 bases between them. The CDR3 covers 13 residues. The CDR3 DNA follows: TGTGCCAGCAGCGTAGTCGATGGAAACACCATATATTTT. Its translation: CASSVVDGNTIYF.

This chain connects TRBV27 to TRBJ1-2; tentatively, D is TRBD1 (6 bases). Germline V lookup: CDR1 MNHEY, CDR2 SMNVEV (reference sequence). Deletions cut 10 bases from V and 2 bases from J, with 14 bases between. The CDR3 totals 13 residues. This CDR3 is CATGGGANYGYTF. DNA for the CDR3: TGTGCCACCGGGGGCGGGGCCAACTATGGCTACACCTTC.

The chain recombines TRBV7-8 with TRBJ1-2, with 8 nucleotides matching TRBD1. Germline V gives CDR1 SGHVS, CDR2 FQNEAQ. V was clipped by 5 bases and J by 14 bases; unmatched bases: 13. This CDR3 is built from 13 residues. CDR3 nucleotide sequence: TGTGCCAGCAGCCTTCTCATGCAGGGGGCTGAGACCTTC. This gives the protein CASSLLMQGAETF. Complete variable domain (other parts from reference TRBV7-8 and TRBJ1-2): GAGVSQSPRYKVAKRGQDVALRCDPISGHVSLFWYQQALGQGPEFLTYFQNEAQLDKSGLPSDRFFAERPEGSVSTLKIQRTQQEDSAVYLCASSLLMQGAETFGSGTRLTVV.

V is TRBV7-8 and J is TRBJ2-6, with no clear D. The germline V gene encodes CDR1 SGHVS and CDR2 FQNEAQ. CDR3 length: 13 amino acids. The V end lost 2 bases, the J end lost 3 bases, and 2 bases lay between the germline ends. The CDR3 spells CASSLHGANVLTF. In DNA, the CDR3 is TGTGCCAGCAGCTTACATGGGGCCAACGTCCTGACTTTC.

This clone was seen repeatedly, ten times or more. DNA of the CDR3: TGTGCCAGCAGCCTAGTGGGAAGGTATAATTCACCCCTCCACTTT. Encoded protein: CASSLVGRYNSPLHF. V gene TRBV4-2 combines with J gene TRBJ1-6; D gene ambiguous. V lost 4 bases to trimming and J lost 4 bases, with 11 bases between them. Germline CDR1 reads LGHNA; CDR2 reads YNFKEQ. The CDR3 is 15 amino acids.

The V gene is TRBV6-5, the J gene TRBJ1-6; TRBD1 aligns across 7 bases. From germline, CDR1 is MNHEY and CDR2 SVGAGI. J gave up 8 bases and V 0 bases, and 4 bases lay outside the gene matches. This CDR3 is 15 amino acids long. CDR3 sequence: CASSYSWQGDSPLHF. The CDR3, as DNA: TGTGCCAGCAGTTACTCGTGGCAGGGGGATTCACCCCTCCACTTT.

The chain recombines TRBV5-1 with TRBJ1-1; D call uncertain. V was trimmed by 3 bases and J by 1 base, leaving 7 bases between them. Per the germline V gene, CDR1 is SGHRS and CDR2 is YFSETQ. The CDR3 covers 13 residues. DNA of the CDR3: TGCGCCAGCAGCTCTGGGCAGAACACTGAAGCTTTCTTT. As protein: CASSSGQNTEAFF.

This chain uses TRBV6-6 with TRBJ2-5; D ambiguous. The J call may be faulty, since TRBJ2-7 better matches the DNA end. In germline, CDR1 is MNHNY, CDR2 SVGAGI (reference sequence). The CDR3 contains 15 residues. CDR3 sequence reads: CASGKSGTGAYEQYF. In nucleotides, the CDR3 is TGTGCCAGCGGAAAATCAGGAACCGGAGCCTACGAGCAGTACTTC.

The chain combines TRBV7-9 with TRBJ1-3, with D possibly TRBD1 on 6 matching bases. CDR1 is SEHNR and CDR2 is FQNEAQ in the germline V gene (reference sequence). The germline V and J ends were trimmed by 4 bases and 9 bases, with 13 bases remaining between them. The CDR3 is 13 residues long. The CDR3 region has the DNA TGTGCCAGCAGCTCCGGACAGCAAAGCACCATATATTTT. It codes for CASSSGQQSTIYF.

V is TRBV18 and J is TRBJ1-3, with D unresolved. The CDR3 loop spans 15 amino acids. V lost 3 bases, J lost 0 bases, and 9 bases lay in between. In germline, CDR1 is KGHSH, CDR2 LQKENI. CDR3 sequence (DNA): TGTGCCAGCTCACCCTCTTCGAGCTCTGGAAACACCATATATTTT. Protein product: CASSPSSSSGNTIYF.

V usage is TRBV19 and J usage is TRBJ1-2, with TRBD1 as a possible D gene (6 bases). V lost 10 bases and J lost 8, with 20 bases in between. The CDR3 is 13 amino acids. Germline values: CDR1 LNHDA, CDR2 SQIVND (reference sequence). As DNA, the CDR3 is TGTGCCACCTCAAACTTACAGGGTCAAGGCTACACCTTC. This codes for CATSNLQGQGYTF. Complete variable domain (other parts from reference TRBV19 and TRBJ1-2): DGGITQSPKYLFRKEGQNVTLSCEQNLNHDAMYWYRQDPGQGLRLIYYSQIVNDFQKGDIAEGYSVSREKKESFPLTVTSAQKNPTAFYLCATSNLQGQGYTFGSGTRLTVV.

The gene calls are TRBV6-5 and TRBJ2-2, with 7 bases aligning to TRBD1. The CDR3 sequence is 15 residues long. Germline values: CDR1 MNHEY, CDR2 SVGAGI. Trimming cost V 2 bases and J 5 bases; bases outside gene matches: 5. The CDR3 DNA sequence: TGTGCCAGCAGTTACGAGGGACAGCTTACCGGGGAGCTGTTTTTT. It codes for CASSYEGQLTGELFF.

The J gene is TRBJ1-2, the V gene TRBV13, with D unclear. The CDR3 covers 13 residues. V was shortened by 1 base and J by 4 bases, with 7 bases between the two germline ends. Germline V gives CDR1 PRHDT, CDR2 FYEKMQ (reference sequence). The chain's CDR3 is CASSLVRSYGYTF. Written as DNA, the CDR3 is TGTGCCAGCAGCTTAGTCAGATCCTATGGCTACACCTTC.

The chain recombines TRBV21-1 with TRBJ1-3; the D call TRBD1 from the table was never checked on the DNA. TRBV21-1 is deemed a pseudogene. This CDR3 has 18 amino acids. The CDR3 here is CASSKVQGHRGLGNTIYF. CDR3 coding DNA: TGTGCCAGCAGCAAAGTCCAAGGGCACAGGGGGCTTGGAAACACCATATATTTT.

The chain carries TRBV5-1 and TRBJ1-2; TRBD1 is a possible D gene (5 bases). The CDR3 consists of 12 residues. Germline-derived CDR1 and CDR2 are SGHRS and YFSETQ. The V end lost 0 bases, the J end lost 7 bases, and 7 bases lay between the germline ends. CDR3 residues: CASSLGQFGYTF. The CDR3 coding sequence is TGCGCCAGCAGCTTGGGACAGTTTGGCTACACCTTC.

This chain joins TRBV28 and TRBJ1-5; D not resolved. The CDR3 runs to 19 residues. Germline V lookup: CDR1 MDHEN, CDR2 SYDVKM. Trimming removed 7 bases at V and 0 bases at J, with 25 bases between. Here the CDR3 DNA reads TGTGCCAGCACCACGGAGGTAGGGAAGGGAAGTTATAGCAATCAGCCCCAGCATTTT. Translating it yields CASTTEVGKGSYSNQPQHF.

This clone turned up a few times. The chain recombines TRBV7-9 with TRBJ2-7; no clear D gene. CDR3 length: 13 amino acids. The V gene lost 3 bases and the J gene lost 6 bases, with 12 bases spanning the gap. Germline V CDR1 and CDR2: SEHNR, FQNEAQ (reference sequence). The CDR3 is CASSFRPGSEQYF. CDR3 DNA sequence: TGTGCCAGCAGCTTTAGGCCGGGCAGCGAGCAGTACTTC.

The V gene is TRBV27, the J gene TRBJ2-2, with D unclear. This CDR3 has 12 amino acids. V was cut by 1 base and J by 5 bases, with 2 bases left in between. Germline CDR1 and CDR2: MNHEY and SMNVEV (reference sequence). The CDR3 reads CASSLLTGELFF. The CDR3, as DNA: TGTGCCAGCAGTTTATTAACCGGGGAGCTGTTTTTT.

The sample holds one count of this clone. The chain is built from TRBV2 and TRBJ1-5; no clear D gene. With 1 base removed from V and 0 bases from J, the gap between germline ends came to 13 bases. The CDR3 contains 17 residues. Germline values: CDR1 SNHLY, CDR2 FYNNEI. The CDR3 DNA follows: TGTGCCAGCAGTGAAGGCATCAGCTCCTATAGCAATCAGCCCCAGCATTTT. Its protein is CASSEGISSYSNQPQHF.

This chain joins TRBV7-8 and TRBJ2-6, with a possible D match to TRBD2 (7 bases). From germline, CDR1 is SGHVS and CDR2 FQNEAQ. Deletions cut 5 bases from V and 0 bases from J, with 17 bases between. The CDR3 runs 18 residues. The CDR3 here is CASSPERGGYSGANVLTF. The CDR3, as DNA: TGTGCCAGCAGCCCAGAAAGGGGGGGGTACTCTGGGGCCAACGTCCTGACTTTC.

This chain links TRBV5-1 with TRBJ2-2; a possible D gene is TRBD1 (5 bases). The CDR3 is made up of 15 amino acids. The germline V gene encodes CDR1 SGHRS and CDR2 YFSETQ. The V gene lost 3 bases and the J gene lost 4 bases, with 13 bases spanning the gap. For the CDR3, the DNA is TGCGCCAGCAGCTCGATCACTCAGGGCACCGGGGAGCTGTTTTTT. Translated: CASSSITQGTGELFF.